These T cell receptor beta chains were read from a single sample in a study of early T cells in non-severe SARS-CoV-2 infection. MiXCR, run by TCRdb on the 5' RACE reads, gives a single entry per CDR3 protein. This sample has tens of thousands of distinct CDR3 sequences, with 6.5% to 7.5% found just once. Sequences were derived from whole blood, sampled at baseline. The receptors originated from an adult who was a healthcare worker with PCR-confirmed SARS-CoV-2 infection or an uninfected control (not recorded which). Each CDR3 is given with its conserved first and last residue. D genes are given only for firm matches. Rows may omit the clone size; those that give it use once, few, many or a size class.

j_call clone_size d_call v_call cdr3_nt cdr3_aa
TRBJ2-5 - - TRBV13 TGTGCCAGCAGCTTTGGAGGACAAGAGACCCAGTACTTC CASSFGGQETQYF
TRBJ2-2 few - TRBV19 TGTGCCAGTAACGAGGGACTTAGGCCCGGGGAGCTGTTTTTT CASNEGLRPGELFF
TRBJ1-4 few - TRBV7-2 TGTGCCAGCAGCTTAAGGCCCAGGGAAGAAAAACTGTTTTTT CASSLRPREEKLFF
TRBJ2-7 many - TRBV4-3 TGCGCCAGCAGCCACCACGGCGAGCAGTACTTC CASSHHGEQYF
TRBJ2-3 - - TRBV2 TGTGCCAGTACCACCGGGACGATAATCACAGATACGCAGTATTTT CASTTGTIITDTQYF
TRBJ1-2 many - TRBV20-1 TGCAGTGCCCCCTACTATGGCTACACCTTC CSAPYYGYTF
TRBJ1-5 many - TRBV10-2 TGCGCCAGCAGTGAGCCGGGGACCTGGAATCAGCCCCAGCATTTT CASSEPGTWNQPQHF
TRBJ2-6 - - TRBV10-3 TGTGCCATCAGTGCTGCTGGGGCCAACGTCCTGACTTTC CAISAAGANVLTF
TRBJ2-5 many - TRBV9 TGTGCCAGCAGCGTAGGCGGGTCGCAAGAGACCCAGTACTTC CASSVGGSQETQYF
TRBJ2-3 - - TRBV20-1 TGCAGTGCTAGACGAGAAACAGGCAGTTCTTTT CSARRETGSSF
TRBJ1-6 few - TRBV12-3/TRBV12-4 TGTGCCAGCAGTTCCGGGTCGGGGTATAATTCACCCCTCCACTTT CASSSGSGYNSPLHF
TRBJ1-1 few TRBD1 TRBV11-2 TGTGCCAGCAGCTTAGGAGGGGGCCTACAAGCTTTCTTT CASSLGGGLQAFF
TRBJ2-5 - TRBD1 TRBV5-1 TGCGCCAGCAGCTCCCGGGACAGCGGAGAGACCCAGTACTTC CASSSRDSGETQYF
TRBJ2-3 few TRBD1 TRBV5-1 TGCGCCAGCAGCGTCGGACAGGGTCGGACAGATACGCAGTATTTT CASSVGQGRTDTQYF
TRBJ2-1 many - TRBV18 TGTGCCAGCTCACCACTTCAGGCAGGCAATGAGCAGTTCTTC CASSPLQAGNEQFF
TRBJ2-1 few TRBD2 TRBV12-3/TRBV12-4 TGTGCCAGCGCTCCGAGGGGACTAGCGGGGGGGTCCTACAATGAGCAGTTCTTC CASAPRGLAGGSYNEQFF
TRBJ1-2 many TRBD1 TRBV20-1 TGCAGGGAAGGGGGCGGCTATGGCTACACCTTC CREGGGYGYTF
TRBJ1-1 few - TRBV28 TGTGCCAGCACATCCCCCGTAGCCTCTGAAGCTTTCTTT CASTSPVASEAFF
TRBJ1-1 few TRBD1 TRBV12-3/TRBV12-4 TGTGCCAGCCTTTTCGCCGGGACAGGGTCGAACACTGAAGCTTTCTTT CASLFAGTGSNTEAFF
TRBJ2-1 - - TRBV25-1 TGTGCCACCAGGGGGGACAGCTCCTACAATGAGCAGTTCTTC CATRGDSSYNEQFF
TRBJ1-1 many - TRBV29-1 TGCAGCTCCGCAGAGCTAGATACCTTGAACACTGAAGCTTTCTTT CSSAELDTLNTEAFF
TRBJ1-2 many TRBD1 TRBV29-1 TGCAGCGTTTCTCCCGGACAGGGGTCATGGAACTATGGCTACACCTTC CSVSPGQGSWNYGYTF
TRBJ2-3 few TRBD2 TRBV3-1 TGTGCCAGCAGCCAGGGACTAGCGGGGGATACGCAGTATTTT CASSQGLAGDTQYF
TRBJ2-4 few TRBD1 TRBV28 TGTGCCAGCAGTGAGGTGGGGGACAGGGAGGACATTCAGTACTTC CASSEVGDREDIQYF
TRBJ1-4 many - TRBV20-1 TGCAGTGCTCTCTACAGGTTTGGCAATGAAAAACTGTTTTTT CSALYRFGNEKLFF
TRBJ1-4 - - TRBV19 TGTGCCAGTAGTATCGACCACCAGGGGGAAAAACTGTTTTTT CASSIDHQGEKLFF
TRBJ2-4 many TRBD2 TRBV20-1 TGCAGTGCTAGAAGGAGCGGGGGGGTAGCCAAAAACATTCAGTACTTC CSARRSGGVAKNIQYF
TRBJ2-4 few TRBD1 TRBV29-1 TGCAGCGTTCTACCGGGACAGAAAAACATTCAGTACTTC CSVLPGQKNIQYF
TRBJ2-1 few - TRBV27 TGTGCCAGCAGTTTAGATGGGGGAGCCTCCTACAATGAGCAGTTCTTC CASSLDGGASYNEQFF
TRBJ2-7 - - TRBV21-1 TGTGCCAGCAGGGAACAGGGGGTAACCTACGAGCAGTACTTC CASREQGVTYEQYF
TRBJ2-2 many TRBD1 TRBV11-3 TGTGCCAGCAGCACCACGGGGACCGGGACAGGGAGCACCGGGGAGCTGTTTTTT CASSTTGTGTGSTGELFF
TRBJ1-1 few TRBD1 TRBV4-3 TGCGCCAGCAGCCGGGAAGGACAGGGGGCTTCAGCTTTCTTT CASSREGQGASAFF
TRBJ2-6 many - TRBV19 TGTGCCAGTAGGTTTTTCTCTGGGGCCAACGTCCTGACTTTC CASRFFSGANVLTF
TRBJ2-3 many - TRBV18 TGTGCCAGCTTGAACAGGGATCCCACAGATACGCAGTATTTT CASLNRDPTDTQYF
TRBJ2-1 - - TRBV2 TGTGCCAGCAGGGTGGAGGGTGGAGATGAGCAGTTCTTC CASRVEGGDEQFF
TRBJ1-5 - - TRBV2 TGTGCCAGCAGTGAAATCTCCCATAATCAGCCCCAGCATTTT CASSEISHNQPQHF
TRBJ2-3 - TRBD2 TRBV12-3/TRBV12-4 TGTGCCAGCAGTTTTTTTAGCGGGGGCACAGATACGCAGTATTTT CASSFFSGGTDTQYF
TRBJ2-1 - TRBD1 TRBV28 TGTGCCAGCAGTTTATCATTAGGGACAGGACAGGGCAATGAGCAGTTCTTC CASSLSLGTGQGNEQFF
TRBJ2-3 many - TRBV7-6 TGTGCCAGCAGCCAGTTATCGGGGTTCGGGGCGCCGGGGCATGGAGATACGCAGTATTTT CASSQLSGFGAPGHGDTQYF
TRBJ2-7 - - TRBV3-1 TGTGCCAGCAGCCAAGTTGGGTACGAGCAGTACTTC CASSQVGYEQYF
TRBJ2-1 medium-sized - TRBV28 TGTGCCAGCAGTTTGTTCTCAGATCAGTACAATGAGCAGTTCTTC CASSLFSDQYNEQFF
TRBJ2-7 many TRBD1 TRBV27 TGTGCCAGCAGTTTATGGCAGGGGGCTGTGCTTGGGCAGTACTTC CASSLWQGAVLGQYF
TRBJ1-5 many TRBD1 TRBV30 TGTGCCTGGGGAACCTACGGGACAGATAGCAATCAGCCCCAGCATTTT CAWGTYGTDSNQPQHF
TRBJ1-6 many - TRBV9 TGTGCCAGCAGCGTAGGGGGGACACCCTATAATTCACCCCTCCACTTT CASSVGGTPYNSPLHF
TRBJ1-4 many TRBD1 TRBV28 TGTGCCAGCAGTTTACCGGGACAGACAACTAATGAAAAACTGTTTTTT CASSLPGQTTNEKLFF
TRBJ1-6 few TRBD1 TRBV29-1 TGCAGCGCCGGGACAGGGGATTCACCCCTCCACTTT CSAGTGDSPLHF
TRBJ2-5 - TRBD2 TRBV20-1 TGCAGTGCTCCTAGGGCGGGGGGCTCAATCGAGACCCAGTACTTC CSAPRAGGSIETQYF
TRBJ1-1 - - TRBV20-1 TGCAGTGCTAGGAGGGGGGGGAACACTGAAGCTTTCTTT CSARRGGNTEAFF
TRBJ2-3 few - TRBV13 TGTGCCAGCAGCCGCCGCCTCGAGCATACGCAGTATTTT CASSRRLEHTQYF
TRBJ2-4 many - TRBV7-9 TGTGCCAGCAGCTTATTTGGGCTCTACGGAAACATTCAGTACTTC CASSLFGLYGNIQYF
TRBJ2-3 few - TRBV6-5 TGTGCCAGCAGTGCCAAACTGGATACGCAGTATTTT CASSAKLDTQYF
TRBJ2-3 many - TRBV20-1 TGCAGTGCCCCACAGGGATCCGTAACAGATACGCAGTATTTT CSAPQGSVTDTQYF
TRBJ2-1 many TRBD2 TRBV7-6 TGTGCCAGCAGCTTAGCCCTTAGCGGGGGGGCCTACAATGAGCAGTTCTTC CASSLALSGGAYNEQFF
TRBJ1-5 few - TRBV7-2 TGTGCCAGCAGCCAGGAGGTTTGGGGCAATCAGCCCCAGCATTTT CASSQEVWGNQPQHF
TRBJ2-3 few - TRBV12-3/TRBV12-4 TGTGCCAGCAGTTCGTTGGCCACAGATACGCAGTATTTT CASSSLATDTQYF
TRBJ1-4 many - TRBV4-3 TGCGCCAGCAGCCAAGGTACGGATGAAAAACTGTTTTTT CASSQGTDEKLFF
TRBJ1-2 many - TRBV5-6 TGTGCCAGCAGCTTAGACAGGACCCCCTATGGCTACACCTTC CASSLDRTPYGYTF